This T cell receptor beta chain was sequenced for a study of blood T cell repertoires in COVID-19. At the level of the study: Spain, Italy and the United States supplied samples that represented acute and convalescent COVID-19. T cells, B-cell-depleted T cells, or PBMCs supplied cDNA or gDNA.

In the authors' workflow: Amplification of reference gene primers provided the estimated nucleated cell counts. Generated by immunoSEQ multiplex PCR, the TCRdb table keeps only in-frame clones and is missing some. V, J and clone size were drawn from that table, and D and trimming were deduced from the DNA. Of roughly 78,000 clones in the sample, approximately 87% are singletons; the top ten hold about 20%. The CDR3 totals 16 residues. With 6 bases removed from V and 0 bases from J, the gap between germline ends came to 12 bases. Germline V lookup: CDR1 SEHNR, CDR2 FQNEAQ (reference sequence). The sample consisted of peripheral blood. This rearrangement joins TRBV7-9 to TRBJ2-6; possible D gene TRBD2, 5 bases. This receptor was taken from a woman of 80 years or more with acute or convalescent COVID-19. CDR3 in DNA: TGTGCCAGCAGTTCAGGACGGGACTCTGGGGCCAACGTCCTGACTTTC. Translating gives CASSSGRDSGANVLTF.